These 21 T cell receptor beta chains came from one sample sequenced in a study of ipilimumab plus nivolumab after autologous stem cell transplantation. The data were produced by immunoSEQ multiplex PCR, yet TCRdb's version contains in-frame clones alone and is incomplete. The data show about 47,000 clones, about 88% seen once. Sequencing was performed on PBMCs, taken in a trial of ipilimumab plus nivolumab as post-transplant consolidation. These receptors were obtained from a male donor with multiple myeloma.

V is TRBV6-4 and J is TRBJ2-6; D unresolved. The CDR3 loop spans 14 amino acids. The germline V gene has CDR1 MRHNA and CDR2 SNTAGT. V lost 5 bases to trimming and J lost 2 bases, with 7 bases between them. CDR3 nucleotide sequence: TGTGCCAGCAGTCTGTCTGCTGGGGCCAACGTCCTGACTTTC. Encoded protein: CASSLSAGANVLTF.

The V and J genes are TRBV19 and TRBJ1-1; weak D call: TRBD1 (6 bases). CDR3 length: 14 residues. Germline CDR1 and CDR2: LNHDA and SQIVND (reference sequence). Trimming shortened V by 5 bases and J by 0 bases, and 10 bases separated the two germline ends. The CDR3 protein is CASSRQGLNTEAFF. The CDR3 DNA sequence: TGTGCCAGTAGTCGCCAGGGGTTGAACACTGAAGCTTTCTTT.

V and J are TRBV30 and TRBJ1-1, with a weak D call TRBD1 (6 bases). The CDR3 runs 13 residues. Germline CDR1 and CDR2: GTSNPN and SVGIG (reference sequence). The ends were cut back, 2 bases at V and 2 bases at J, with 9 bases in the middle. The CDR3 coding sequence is TGTGCCTGGAGTTCGGGGGCCAACACTGAAGCTTTCTTT. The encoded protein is CAWSSGANTEAFF.

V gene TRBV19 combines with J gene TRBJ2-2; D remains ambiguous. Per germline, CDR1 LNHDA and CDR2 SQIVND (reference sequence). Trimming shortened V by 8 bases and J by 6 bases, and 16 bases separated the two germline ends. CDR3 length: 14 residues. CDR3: CASSIPGLSGELFF. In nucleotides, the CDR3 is TGTGCCAGTTCCATCCCCGGTCTTTCCGGGGAGCTGTTTTTT.

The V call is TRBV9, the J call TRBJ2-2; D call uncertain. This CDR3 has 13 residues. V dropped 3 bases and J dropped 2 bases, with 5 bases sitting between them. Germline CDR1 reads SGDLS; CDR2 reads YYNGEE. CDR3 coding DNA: TGTGCCAGCAGCGATGGAAACACCGGGGAGCTGTTTTTT. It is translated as CASSDGNTGELFF.

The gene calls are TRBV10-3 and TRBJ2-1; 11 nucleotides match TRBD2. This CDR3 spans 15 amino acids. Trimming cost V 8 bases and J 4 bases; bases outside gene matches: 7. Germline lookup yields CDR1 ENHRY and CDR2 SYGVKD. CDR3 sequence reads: CAISGVAGGYNEQFF. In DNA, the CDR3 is TGTGCCATCTCAGGAGTAGCGGGAGGGTACAATGAGCAGTTCTTC.

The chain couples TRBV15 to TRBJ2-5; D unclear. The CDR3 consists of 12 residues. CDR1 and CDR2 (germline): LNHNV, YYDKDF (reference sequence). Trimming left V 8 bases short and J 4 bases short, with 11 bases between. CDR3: CATGAVAETQYF. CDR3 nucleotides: TGTGCCACCGGTGCGGTAGCAGAGACCCAGTACTTC. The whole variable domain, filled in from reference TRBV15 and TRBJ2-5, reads DAMVIQNPRYQVTQFGKPVTLSCSQTLNHNVMYWYQQKSSQAPKLLFHYYDKDFNNEADTPDNFQSRRPNTSFCFLDIRSPGLGDTAMYLCATGAVAETQYFGPGTRLLVL.

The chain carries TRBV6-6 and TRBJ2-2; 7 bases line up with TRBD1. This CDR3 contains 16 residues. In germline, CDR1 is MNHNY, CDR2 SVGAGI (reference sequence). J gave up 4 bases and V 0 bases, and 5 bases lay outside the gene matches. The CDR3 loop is CASSYSTQGVTGELFF. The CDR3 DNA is TGTGCCAGCAGTTACTCGACGCAGGGGGTCACCGGGGAGCTGTTTTTT.

The CDR3 DNA is TGCGCCAGCACACAGGGGGGGTCCAATGAGCAGTTCTTC. Protein product: CASTQGGSNEQFF. V is TRBV5-1 and J is TRBJ2-1; D perhaps matches TRBD1 (8 bases). The germline V gene encodes CDR1 SGHRS and CDR2 YFSETQ. The V end was cut by 6 bases, the J end by 6 bases, with 13 bases between. CDR3 length: 13 amino acids. Looking up the rest from reference TRBV5-1 and TRBJ2-1 gives the full variable domain: KAGVTQTPRYLIKTRGQQVTLSCSPISGHRSVSWYQQTPGQGLQFLFEYFSETQRNKGNFPGRFSGRQFSNSRSEMNVSTLELGDSALYLCASTQGGSNEQFFGPGTRLTVL.

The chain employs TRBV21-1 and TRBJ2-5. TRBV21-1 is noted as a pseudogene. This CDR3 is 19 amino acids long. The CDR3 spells CASSKTGSQGFEGQETQYF. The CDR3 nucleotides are TGTGCCAGCAGCAAAACGGGGTCCCAGGGATTTGAGGGCCAAGAGACCCAGTACTTC.

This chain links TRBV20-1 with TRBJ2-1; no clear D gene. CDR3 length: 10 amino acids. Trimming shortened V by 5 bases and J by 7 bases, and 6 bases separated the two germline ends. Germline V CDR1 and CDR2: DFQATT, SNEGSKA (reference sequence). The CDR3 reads CSADGNEQFF. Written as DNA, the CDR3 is TGCAGTGCTGATGGGAATGAGCAGTTCTTC.

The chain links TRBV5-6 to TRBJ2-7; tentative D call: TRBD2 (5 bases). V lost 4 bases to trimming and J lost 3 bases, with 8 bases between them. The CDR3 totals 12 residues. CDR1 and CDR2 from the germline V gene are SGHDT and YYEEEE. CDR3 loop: CASSQDFYEQYF. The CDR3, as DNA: TGTGCCAGCAGCCAGGACTTCTACGAGCAGTACTTC. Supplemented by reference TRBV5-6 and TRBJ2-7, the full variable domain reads DAGVTQSPTHLIKTRGQQVTLRCSPKSGHDTVSWYQQALGQGPQFIFQYYEEEERQRGNFPDRFSGHQFPNYSSELNVNALLLGDSALYLCASSQDFYEQYFGPGTRLTVT.

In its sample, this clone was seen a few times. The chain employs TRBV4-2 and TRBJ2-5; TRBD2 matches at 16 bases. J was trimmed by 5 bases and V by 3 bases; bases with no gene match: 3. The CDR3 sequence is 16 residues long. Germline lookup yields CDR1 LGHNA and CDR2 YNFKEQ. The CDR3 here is CASSQGLAGGRETQYF. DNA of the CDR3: TGTGCCAGCAGCCAGGGACTAGCGGGGGGGCGGGAGACCCAGTACTTC.

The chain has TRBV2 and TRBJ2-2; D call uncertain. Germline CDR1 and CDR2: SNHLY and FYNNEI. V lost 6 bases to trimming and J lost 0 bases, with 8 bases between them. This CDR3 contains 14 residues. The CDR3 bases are TGTGCCAGCAGCCCTTCGACGAACACCGGGGAGCTGTTTTTT. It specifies CASSPSTNTGELFF.

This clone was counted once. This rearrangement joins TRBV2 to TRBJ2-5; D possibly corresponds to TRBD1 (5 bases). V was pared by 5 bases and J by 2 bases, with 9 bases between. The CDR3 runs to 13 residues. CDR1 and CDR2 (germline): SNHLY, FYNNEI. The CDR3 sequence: CASSSTEQETQYF. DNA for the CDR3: TGTGCCAGCAGTTCGACAGAACAAGAGACCCAGTACTTC.

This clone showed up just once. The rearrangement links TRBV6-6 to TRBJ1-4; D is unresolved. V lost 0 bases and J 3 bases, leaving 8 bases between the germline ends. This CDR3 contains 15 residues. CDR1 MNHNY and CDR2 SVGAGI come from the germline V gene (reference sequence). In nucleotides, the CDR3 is TGTGCCAGCAGTTACTCTTCGGCCGCTAATGAAAAACTGTTTTTT. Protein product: CASSYSSAANEKLFF.

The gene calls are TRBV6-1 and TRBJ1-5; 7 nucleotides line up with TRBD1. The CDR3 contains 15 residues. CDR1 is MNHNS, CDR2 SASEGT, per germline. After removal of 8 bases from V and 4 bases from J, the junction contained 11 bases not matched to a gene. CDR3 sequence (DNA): TGTGCCAGCCGCGAAAACGCAGGGGGGAATCAGCCCCAGCATTTT. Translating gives CASRENAGGNQPQHF.

The CDR3 region is CASSGGGGNYGYTF. The CDR3 region has the DNA TGCGCCAGCAGCGGTGGTGGGGGGAACTATGGCTACACCTTC. The J gene is TRBJ1-2, the V gene TRBV5-1; the D gene is possibly TRBD1 (5 bases). The germline gives CDR1 SGHRS, CDR2 YFSETQ. Trimming took 4 bases from V and 2 from J, leaving 12 bases between them. CDR3 length: 14 amino acids.

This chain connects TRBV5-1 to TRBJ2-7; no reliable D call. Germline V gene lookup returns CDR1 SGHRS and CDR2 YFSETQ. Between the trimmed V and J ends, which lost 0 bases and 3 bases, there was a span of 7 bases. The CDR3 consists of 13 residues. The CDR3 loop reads CASSLDVVYEQYF. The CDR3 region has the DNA TGCGCCAGCAGCTTGGATGTGGTCTACGAGCAGTACTTC.

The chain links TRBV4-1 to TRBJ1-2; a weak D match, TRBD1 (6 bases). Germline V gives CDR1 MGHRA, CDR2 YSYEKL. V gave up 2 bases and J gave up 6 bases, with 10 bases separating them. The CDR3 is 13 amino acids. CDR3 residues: CASSQQGIDGYTF. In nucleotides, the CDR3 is TGCGCCAGCAGCCAACAGGGGATCGATGGCTACACCTTC.

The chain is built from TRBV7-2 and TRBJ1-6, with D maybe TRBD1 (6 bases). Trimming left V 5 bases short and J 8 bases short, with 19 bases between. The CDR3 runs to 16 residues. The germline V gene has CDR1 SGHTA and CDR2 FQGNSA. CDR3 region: CASSQRGPGVDSPLHF. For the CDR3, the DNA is TGTGCCAGCAGCCAACGGGGCCCAGGGGTAGATTCACCCCTCCACTTT.